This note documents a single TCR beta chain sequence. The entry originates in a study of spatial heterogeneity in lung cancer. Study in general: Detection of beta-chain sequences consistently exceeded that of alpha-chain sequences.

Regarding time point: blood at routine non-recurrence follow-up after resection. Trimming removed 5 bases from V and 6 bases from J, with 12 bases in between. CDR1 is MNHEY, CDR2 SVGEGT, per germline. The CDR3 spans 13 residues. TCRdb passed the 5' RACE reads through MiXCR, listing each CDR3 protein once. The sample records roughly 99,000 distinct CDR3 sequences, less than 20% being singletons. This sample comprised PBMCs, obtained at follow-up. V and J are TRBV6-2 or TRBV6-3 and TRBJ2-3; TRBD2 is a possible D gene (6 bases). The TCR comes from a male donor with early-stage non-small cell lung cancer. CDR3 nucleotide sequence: TGTGCCAGCAGTGTCGCGGGGCTGGATACGCAGTATTTT. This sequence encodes CASSVAGLDTQYF.